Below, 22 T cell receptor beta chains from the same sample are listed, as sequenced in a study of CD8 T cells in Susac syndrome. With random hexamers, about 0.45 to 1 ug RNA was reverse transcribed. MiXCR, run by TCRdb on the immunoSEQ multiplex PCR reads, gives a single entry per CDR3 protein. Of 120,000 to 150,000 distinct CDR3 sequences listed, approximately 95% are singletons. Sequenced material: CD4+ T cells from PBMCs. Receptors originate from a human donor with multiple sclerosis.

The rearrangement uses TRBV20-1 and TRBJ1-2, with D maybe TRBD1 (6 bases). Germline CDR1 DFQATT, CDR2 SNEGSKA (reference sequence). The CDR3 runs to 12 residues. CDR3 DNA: TGCACTCCGAAAACAGGGTTGATCGGCTACACCTTC. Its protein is CTPKTGLIGYTF.

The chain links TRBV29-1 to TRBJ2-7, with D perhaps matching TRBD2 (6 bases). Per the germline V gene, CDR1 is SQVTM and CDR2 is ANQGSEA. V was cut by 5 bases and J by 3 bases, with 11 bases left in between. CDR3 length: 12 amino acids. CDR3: CSVWDSNYEQYF. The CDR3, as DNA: TGCAGCGTTTGGGACTCCAACTACGAGCAGTACTTC.

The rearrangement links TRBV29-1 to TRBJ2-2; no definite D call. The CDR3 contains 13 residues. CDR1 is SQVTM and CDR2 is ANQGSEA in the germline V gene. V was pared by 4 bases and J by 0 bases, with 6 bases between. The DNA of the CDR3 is TGCAGCGTTGTGTGGCCGAACACCGGGGAGCTGTTTTTT. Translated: CSVVWPNTGELFF.

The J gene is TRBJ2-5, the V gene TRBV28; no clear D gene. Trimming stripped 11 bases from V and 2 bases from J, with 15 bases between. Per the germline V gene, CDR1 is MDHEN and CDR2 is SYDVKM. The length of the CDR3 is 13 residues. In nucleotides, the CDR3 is TGTGCCTCAACCCCGGGCCCACAAGAGACCCAGTACTTC. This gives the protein CASTPGPQETQYF.

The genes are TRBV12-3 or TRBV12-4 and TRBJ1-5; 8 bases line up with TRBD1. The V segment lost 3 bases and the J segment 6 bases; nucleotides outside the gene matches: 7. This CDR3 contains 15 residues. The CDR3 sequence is CASSLWQGAGQPQHF. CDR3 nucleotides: TGTGCCAGCAGTTTGTGGCAGGGGGCAGGTCAGCCCCAGCATTTT.

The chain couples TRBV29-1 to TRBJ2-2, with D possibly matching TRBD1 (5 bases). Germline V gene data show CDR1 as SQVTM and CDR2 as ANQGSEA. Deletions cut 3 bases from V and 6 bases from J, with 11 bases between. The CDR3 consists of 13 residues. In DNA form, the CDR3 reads TGCAGCGTTGAGGGCAGGGCCCCCGGGGAGCTGTTTTTT. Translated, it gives CSVEGRAPGELFF.

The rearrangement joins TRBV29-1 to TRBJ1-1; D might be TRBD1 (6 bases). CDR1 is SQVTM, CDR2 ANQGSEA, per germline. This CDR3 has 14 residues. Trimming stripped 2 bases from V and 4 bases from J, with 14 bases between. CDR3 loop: CSVEIGAGVTEAFF. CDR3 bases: TGCAGCGTTGAAATTGGTGCAGGGGTCACTGAAGCTTTCTTT.

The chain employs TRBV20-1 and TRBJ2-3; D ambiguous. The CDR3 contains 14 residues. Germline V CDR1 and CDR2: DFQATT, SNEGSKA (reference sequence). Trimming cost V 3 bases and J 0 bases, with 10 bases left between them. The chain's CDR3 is CSASPATSTDTQYF. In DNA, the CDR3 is TGCAGTGCTAGCCCAGCTACTAGCACAGATACGCAGTATTTT.

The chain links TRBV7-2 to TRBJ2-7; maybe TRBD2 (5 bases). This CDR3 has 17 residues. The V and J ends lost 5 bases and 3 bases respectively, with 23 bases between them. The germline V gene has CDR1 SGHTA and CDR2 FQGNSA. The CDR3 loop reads CASSPKSGSTNHYEQYF. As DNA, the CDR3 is TGTGCCAGCAGCCCCAAGAGCGGCAGCACTAACCACTACGAGCAGTACTTC. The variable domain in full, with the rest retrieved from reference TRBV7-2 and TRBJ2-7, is GAGVSQSPSNKVTEKGKDVELRCDPISGHTALYWYRQSLGQGLEFLIYFQGNSAPDKSGLPSDRFSAERTGGSVSTLTIQRTQQEDSAVYLCASSPKSGSTNHYEQYFGPGTRLTVT.

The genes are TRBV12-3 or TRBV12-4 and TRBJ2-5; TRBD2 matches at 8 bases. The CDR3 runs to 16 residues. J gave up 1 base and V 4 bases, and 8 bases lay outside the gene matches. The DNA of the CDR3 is TGTGCCAGCAGTTCCGGGGGACTAGGGGCCCAAGAGACCCAGTACTTC. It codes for CASSSGGLGAQETQYF.

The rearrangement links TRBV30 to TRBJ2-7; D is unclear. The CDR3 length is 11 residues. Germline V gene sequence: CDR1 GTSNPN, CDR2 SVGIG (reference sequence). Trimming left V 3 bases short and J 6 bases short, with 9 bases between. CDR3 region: CAWRTYSEQYF. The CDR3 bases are TGTGCCTGGAGGACTTATAGCGAGCAGTACTTC.

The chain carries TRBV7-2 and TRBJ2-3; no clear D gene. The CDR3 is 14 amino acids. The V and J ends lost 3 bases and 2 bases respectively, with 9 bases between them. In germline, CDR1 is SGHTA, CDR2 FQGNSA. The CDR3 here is CASSLTPSTDTQYF. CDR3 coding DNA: TGTGCCAGCAGCTTGACACCATCCACAGATACGCAGTATTTT.

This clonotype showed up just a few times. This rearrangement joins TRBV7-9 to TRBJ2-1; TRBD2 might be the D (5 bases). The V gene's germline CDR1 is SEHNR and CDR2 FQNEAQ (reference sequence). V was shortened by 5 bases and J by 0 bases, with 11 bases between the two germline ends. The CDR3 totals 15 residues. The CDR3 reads CASSPTSLSYNEQFF. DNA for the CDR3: TGTGCCAGCAGCCCCACTAGTCTCTCCTACAATGAGCAGTTCTTC.

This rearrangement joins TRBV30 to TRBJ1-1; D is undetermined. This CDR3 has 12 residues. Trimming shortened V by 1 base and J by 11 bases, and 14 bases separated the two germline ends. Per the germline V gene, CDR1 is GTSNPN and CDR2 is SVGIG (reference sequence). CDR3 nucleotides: TGTGCCTGGAGTGCTGCGGGTGGCGGGGCTTTCTTT. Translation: CAWSAAGGGAFF.

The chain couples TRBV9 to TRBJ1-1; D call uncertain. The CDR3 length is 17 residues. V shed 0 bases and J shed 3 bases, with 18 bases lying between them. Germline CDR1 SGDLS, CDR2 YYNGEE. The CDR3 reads CASSVGSGRAGDTEAFF. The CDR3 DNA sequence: TGTGCCAGCAGCGTAGGGAGCGGGCGGGCCGGAGACACTGAAGCTTTCTTT.

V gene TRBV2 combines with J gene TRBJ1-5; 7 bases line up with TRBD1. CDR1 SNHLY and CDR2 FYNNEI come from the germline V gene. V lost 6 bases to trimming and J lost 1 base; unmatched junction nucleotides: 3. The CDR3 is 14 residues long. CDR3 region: CASRRQGSNQPQHF. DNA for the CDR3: TGTGCCAGCAGGAGACAGGGAAGCAATCAGCCCCAGCATTTT.

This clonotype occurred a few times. CDR3 amino acids: CASSLASGTDTQYF. In DNA form, the CDR3 reads TGTGCCAGCAGCTTGGCTAGCGGCACAGATACGCAGTATTTT. The chain employs TRBV7-2 and TRBJ2-3; D is possibly TRBD2 (6 bases). From germline, CDR1 is SGHTA and CDR2 FQGNSA. This CDR3 has 14 residues. V lost 3 bases, J lost 1 base, and 8 bases lay in between.

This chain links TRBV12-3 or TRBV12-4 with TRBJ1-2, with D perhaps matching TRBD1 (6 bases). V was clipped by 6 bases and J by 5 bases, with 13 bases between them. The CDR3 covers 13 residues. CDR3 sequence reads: CASRLTGIYGYTF. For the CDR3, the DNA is TGTGCCAGCAGGCTCACAGGGATATATGGCTACACCTTC.

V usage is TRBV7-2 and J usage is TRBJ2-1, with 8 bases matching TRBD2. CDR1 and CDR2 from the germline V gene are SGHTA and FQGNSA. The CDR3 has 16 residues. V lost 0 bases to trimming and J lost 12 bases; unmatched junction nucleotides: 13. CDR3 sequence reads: CASSLAFGGDGSGQFF. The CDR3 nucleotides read TGTGCCAGCAGCTTAGCTTTCGGGGGGGACGGTAGTGGGCAGTTCTTC.

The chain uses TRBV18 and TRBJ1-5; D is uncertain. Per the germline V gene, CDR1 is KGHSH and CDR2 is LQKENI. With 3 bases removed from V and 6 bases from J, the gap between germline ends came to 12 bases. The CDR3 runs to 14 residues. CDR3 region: CASSPPTESQPQHF. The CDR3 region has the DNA TGTGCCAGCTCACCCCCAACGGAGTCTCAGCCCCAGCATTTT.

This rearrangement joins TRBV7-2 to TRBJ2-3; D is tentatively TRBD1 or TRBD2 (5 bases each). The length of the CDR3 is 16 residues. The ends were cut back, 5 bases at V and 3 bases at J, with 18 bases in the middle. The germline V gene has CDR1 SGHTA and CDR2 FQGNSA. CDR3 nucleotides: TGTGCCAGCAGCCCACTAGGGACGGCGATGACAGATACGCAGTATTTT. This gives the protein CASSPLGTAMTDTQYF.

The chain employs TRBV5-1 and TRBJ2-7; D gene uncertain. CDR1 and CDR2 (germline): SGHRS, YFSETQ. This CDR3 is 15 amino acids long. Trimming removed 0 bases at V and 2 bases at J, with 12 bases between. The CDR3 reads CASSLEPEYPYEQYF. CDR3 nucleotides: TGCGCCAGCAGCTTGGAGCCAGAGTACCCCTACGAGCAGTACTTC.